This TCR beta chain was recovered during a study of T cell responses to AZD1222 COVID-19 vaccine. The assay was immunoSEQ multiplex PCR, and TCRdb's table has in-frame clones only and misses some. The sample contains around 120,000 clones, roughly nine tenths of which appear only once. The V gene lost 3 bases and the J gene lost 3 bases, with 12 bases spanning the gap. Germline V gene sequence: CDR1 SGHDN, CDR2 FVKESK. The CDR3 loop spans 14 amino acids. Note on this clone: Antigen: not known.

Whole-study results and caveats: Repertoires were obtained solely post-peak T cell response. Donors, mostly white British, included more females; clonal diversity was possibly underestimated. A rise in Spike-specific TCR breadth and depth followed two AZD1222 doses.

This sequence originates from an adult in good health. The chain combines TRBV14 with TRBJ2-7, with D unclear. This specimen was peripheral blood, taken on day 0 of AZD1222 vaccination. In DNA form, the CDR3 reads TGTGCCAGCAGCCAGGTCGCGAACCTCTACGAGCAGTACTTC. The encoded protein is CASSQVANLYEQYF.